This T cell receptor beta chain was recorded in a study of shared clonotypes between healthy human individuals. Study results and limitations: Naive CD4 clonotypes were shared across a handful of donors at about 5%. Although depth was large, rarefaction showed that sequencing of the sorted subsets was incomplete. Expectations were that clonotype sharing among donors would be affected by sequencing depth. Generation probability values for non-shared clonotypes were lower than those for clonotypes shared by all four donors.

Generated by immunoSEQ multiplex PCR, the TCRdb table keeps only in-frame clones and is missing some. This sample yields around 2.5 million clones, of which more than 85% are seen a single time; around 0.4% belongs to the top ten. Of note for this clone: Its specificity is not known.

V lost 3 bases and J lost 10; bases outside the gene matches: 6. Germline V gene data show CDR1 as GTSNPN and CDR2 as SVGIG (reference sequence). This CDR3 spans 14 amino acids. This TCR was sampled from a man aged 18 to 35 in good health. Some clones in this sample may be carry-over from other donors' samples. Sequenced material: naive CD4+ T cells from PBMCs. This sample's subset: CD45RA+ positively selected. The rearrangement uses TRBV30 and TRBJ2-1; 13 bases map to TRBD2. The CDR3 sequence: CAWRLAGGLGEQFF. CDR3 nucleotide sequence: TGTGCCTGGAGACTAGCGGGAGGGTTGGGGGAGCAGTTCTTC.